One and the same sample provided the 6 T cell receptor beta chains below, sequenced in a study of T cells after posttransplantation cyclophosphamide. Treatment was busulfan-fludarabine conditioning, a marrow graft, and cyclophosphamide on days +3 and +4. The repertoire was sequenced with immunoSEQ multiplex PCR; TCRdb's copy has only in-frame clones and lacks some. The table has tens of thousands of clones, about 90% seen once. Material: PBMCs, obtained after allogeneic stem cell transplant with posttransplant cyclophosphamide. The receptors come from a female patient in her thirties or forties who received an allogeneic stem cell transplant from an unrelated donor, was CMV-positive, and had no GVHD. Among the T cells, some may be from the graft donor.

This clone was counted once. The CDR3 protein is CASSSRTSGGTLVAYEQYF. The CDR3 DNA sequence: TGTGCCAGCAGCTCCCGGACTAGCGGGGGCACGCTAGTAGCTTACGAGCAGTACTTC. V gene TRBV7-2 combines with J gene TRBJ2-7; 13 positions match TRBD2. The junction had 16 bases not matched to a gene; V was cut back by 4 bases and J by 4 bases. The CDR3 extends over 19 amino acids. Germline V CDR1 and CDR2: SGHTA, FQGNSA.

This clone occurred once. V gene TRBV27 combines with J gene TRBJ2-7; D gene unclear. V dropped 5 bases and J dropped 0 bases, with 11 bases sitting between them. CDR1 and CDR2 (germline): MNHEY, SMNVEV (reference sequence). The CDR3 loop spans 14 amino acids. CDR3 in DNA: TGTGCCAGCAGTCCAAAGTCTAGCTCCTACGAGCAGTACTTC. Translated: CASSPKSSSYEQYF.

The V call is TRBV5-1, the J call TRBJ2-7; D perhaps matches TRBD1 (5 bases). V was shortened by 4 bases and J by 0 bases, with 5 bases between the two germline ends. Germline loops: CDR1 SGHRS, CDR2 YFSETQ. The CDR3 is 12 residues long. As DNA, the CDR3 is TGCGCCAGCAGCGACAGCTCCTACGAGCAGTACTTC. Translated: CASSDSSYEQYF.

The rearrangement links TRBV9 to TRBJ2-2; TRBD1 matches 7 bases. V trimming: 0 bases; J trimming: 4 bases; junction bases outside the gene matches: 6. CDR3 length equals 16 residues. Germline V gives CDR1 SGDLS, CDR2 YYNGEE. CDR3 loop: CASSVGQGFLTGELFF. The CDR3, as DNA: TGTGCCAGCAGCGTAGGACAGGGATTTCTCACCGGGGAGCTGTTTTTT.

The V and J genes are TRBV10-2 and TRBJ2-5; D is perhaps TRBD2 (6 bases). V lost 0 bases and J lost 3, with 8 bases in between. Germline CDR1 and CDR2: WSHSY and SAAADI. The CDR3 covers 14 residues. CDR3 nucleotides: TGCGCCAGCAGTGAGTCAGGAGGGGAAGAGACCCAGTACTTC. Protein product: CASSESGGEETQYF.

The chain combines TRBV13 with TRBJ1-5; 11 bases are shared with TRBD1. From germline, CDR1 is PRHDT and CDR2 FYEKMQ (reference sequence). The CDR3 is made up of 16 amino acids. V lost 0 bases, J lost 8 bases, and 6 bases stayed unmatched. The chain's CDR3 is CASSLGWRTGGEPQHF. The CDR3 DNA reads TGTGCCAGCAGCTTAGGCTGGAGGACAGGGGGCGAGCCCCAGCATTTT.